The source of this T cell receptor beta chain is a study of blood T cell repertoires in COVID-19. Overall study context: COVID-19 samples, acute and convalescent, were from the United States, Italy and Spain. T cells, B-cell-depleted T cells, or PBMCs supplied cDNA or gDNA.

The length of the CDR3 is 16 residues. V lost 1 base and J lost 0, with 12 bases in between. Germline V gives CDR1 LGHDT, CDR2 YNNKEL (reference sequence). Per the original data handling: Amplification with reference gene primers provided the estimates of nucleated cell counts. TCRdb's copy holds only in-frame clones and misses some; the assay was immunoSEQ multiplex PCR. The V and J calls and the clone size are those of that table, but D and trimming were determined from the DNA. This sample has more than 200,000 clones, with over 70% found just once. This rearrangement joins TRBV3-1 (or the pseudogene TRBV3-2) to TRBJ1-2; D possibly corresponds to TRBD1 (6 bases). The sequencing sample was made of peripheral blood. The receptor was derived from a woman aged 50 to 65 with acute or convalescent COVID-19. In DNA form, the CDR3 reads TGTGCCAGCAGCCAAGTGGACAGAGGATCTAACTATGGCTACACCTTC. Translating gives CASSQVDRGSNYGYTF.